The rows below give T cell receptor beta chains drawn from one sample of a study of CD8 T cells in ankylosing spondylitis. TCRdb called the 5' RACE reads again in MiXCR, with one record for every CDR3 protein. The sample records around 140,000 distinct CDR3 sequences, approximately 10% being singletons. The sample consisted of blood, either unsorted or a sorted T cell fraction (not recorded which). These receptor sequences come from a female donor with ankylosing spondylitis or in good health (not recorded which). CDR3s include the opening cysteine and the closing phenylalanine or tryptophan. A D gene is named only where the DNA matches it firmly. The size of a clone is reported for some rows only, either as once, few or many, or as a class for expanded clones.

j_call: TRBJ1-5
clone_size: many
v_call: TRBV29-1
d_call: NA
cdr3_nt: TGCAGCGTTGGTGGCAGGGCAAATCAGCCCCAGCATTTT
cdr3_aa: CSVGGRANQPQHF

j_call: TRBJ2-2
clone_size: once
v_call: TRBV3-1
d_call: NA
cdr3_nt: TGTGCCAGCAGCATGCCAGGGGGGAATACCGGGGAGCTGTTTTTT
cdr3_aa: CASSMPGGNTGELFF

j_call: TRBJ2-5
clone_size: many
v_call: TRBV7-9
d_call: NA
cdr3_nt: TGTGCCAGCAGCTTTCAGGGGACGCAAGAGACCCAGTACTTC
cdr3_aa: CASSFQGTQETQYF

j_call: TRBJ2-3
clone_size: NA
v_call: TRBV28
d_call: NA
cdr3_nt: TGTGCCAGCAGTTTCCGACTTCTCACAGATAGGCAGTATTTT
cdr3_aa: CASSFRLLTDRQYF

j_call: TRBJ1-3
clone_size: NA
v_call: TRBV5-1
d_call: NA
cdr3_nt: TGCGCCAGCTCACTAGACCCTGGACAGCTAAAACGCTCTGGAAACACCATATATTTT
cdr3_aa: CASSLDPGQLKRSGNTIYF

j_call: TRBJ1-6
clone_size: many
v_call: TRBV12-3/TRBV12-4
d_call: NA
cdr3_nt: TGTGCCAGCAGTCCCACGGACGGGTATTCACCCCTCCACTTT
cdr3_aa: CASSPTDGYSPLHF

j_call: TRBJ2-1
clone_size: NA
v_call: TRBV9
d_call: TRBD2
cdr3_nt: TGTGCCAGCAGCGGGACTAGCGGGGGGTACTACAATGAGCAGTTCTTC
cdr3_aa: CASSGTSGGYYNEQFF

j_call: TRBJ2-3
clone_size: many
v_call: TRBV7-8
d_call: NA
cdr3_nt: TGTGCCAGCAGCTCAACAGGGACTCATCGGGCAGATACGCAGTATTTT
cdr3_aa: CASSSTGTHRADTQYF

j_call: TRBJ2-5
clone_size: many
v_call: TRBV7-9
d_call: NA
cdr3_nt: TGTGCCAGCAGGCTGGGACTTCAAGAGACCCAGTACTTC
cdr3_aa: CASRLGLQETQYF

j_call: TRBJ2-3
clone_size: many
v_call: TRBV27
d_call: NA
cdr3_nt: TGTGCCAGCAGAAGGACTGGCACAGATACGCAGTATTTT
cdr3_aa: CASRRTGTDTQYF

j_call: TRBJ2-2
clone_size: NA
v_call: TRBV27
d_call: TRBD2
cdr3_nt: TGTGCCAGCAGCCCGGCGGGGGACGGGGAGCTGTTTTTT
cdr3_aa: CASSPAGDGELFF

j_call: TRBJ2-3
clone_size: many
v_call: TRBV20-1
d_call: TRBD1
cdr3_nt: TGCAGTGCTAGACCAAGGTGGGAGACAGGGGGTCCCCAAGGAGGCACAGATACGCAGTATTTT
cdr3_aa: CSARPRWETGGPQGGTDTQYF

j_call: TRBJ2-7
clone_size: many
v_call: TRBV12-3/TRBV12-4
d_call: TRBD1
cdr3_nt: TGTGCCAGCACCCAAGACAGGGGGGCTTTGTACGAGCAGTACTTC
cdr3_aa: CASTQDRGALYEQYF

j_call: TRBJ2-2
clone_size: many
v_call: TRBV5-1
d_call: NA
cdr3_nt: TGCGCCAGCAGCTTGCTAGGGAACACCGGGGAGCTGTTTTTT
cdr3_aa: CASSLLGNTGELFF

j_call: TRBJ2-7
clone_size: many
v_call: TRBV29-1
d_call: NA
cdr3_nt: TGCAGCGCCGTGGGGTCAGCACCCTACGAGCAGTACTTC
cdr3_aa: CSAVGSAPYEQYF

j_call: TRBJ2-1
clone_size: NA
v_call: TRBV19
d_call: TRBD2
cdr3_nt: TGTGCCAGTAGACCCTTAACTAGCGGCACCTACAATGAGCAGTTCTTC
cdr3_aa: CASRPLTSGTYNEQFF

j_call: TRBJ1-2
clone_size: many
v_call: TRBV14
d_call: TRBD1
cdr3_nt: TGTGCCAGCAGCCAAGGACAGGGGAGAGACTATGGCTACACCTTC
cdr3_aa: CASSQGQGRDYGYTF

j_call: TRBJ2-7
clone_size: NA
v_call: TRBV20-1
d_call: NA
cdr3_nt: TGCAGTGCTAGAGATTTTCTAGGCTCCGTCTACGAGCAGTACTTC
cdr3_aa: CSARDFLGSVYEQYF

j_call: TRBJ1-1
clone_size: many
v_call: TRBV12-3/TRBV12-4
d_call: TRBD1
cdr3_nt: TGTGCCAGCAGTACACCCATGACAGGGGCGAACACTGAAGCTTTCTTT
cdr3_aa: CASSTPMTGANTEAFF

j_call: TRBJ2-2
clone_size: many
v_call: TRBV12-3/TRBV12-4
d_call: NA
cdr3_nt: TGTGCCAGCAGCCCCGCCAGGCGCTTGAACACCGGGGAGCTGTTTTTT
cdr3_aa: CASSPARRLNTGELFF

j_call: TRBJ2-1
clone_size: many
v_call: TRBV5-7
d_call: NA
cdr3_nt: TGTGCCAGCAGCCACCCGGAAGGCAGCAACGATGAGCAGTTCTTC
cdr3_aa: CASSHPEGSNDEQFF

j_call: TRBJ2-1
clone_size: many
v_call: TRBV6-5
d_call: NA
cdr3_nt: TGTGCCAGCAGCGGGTTTGCCAATGAGCAGTTCTTC
cdr3_aa: CASSGFANEQFF

j_call: TRBJ1-2
clone_size: many
v_call: TRBV29-1
d_call: NA
cdr3_nt: TGCAGCGTTGAAGATAGTGGGGGAGACTATGGCTACACCTTC
cdr3_aa: CSVEDSGGDYGYTF

j_call: TRBJ2-2
clone_size: many
v_call: TRBV12-3/TRBV12-4
d_call: TRBD2
cdr3_nt: TGTGCCACCTCGAAGGGCCTAGCGGGCGCTTCTGGGGAGCTGTTTTTT
cdr3_aa: CATSKGLAGASGELFF

j_call: TRBJ2-4
clone_size: many
v_call: TRBV20-1
d_call: TRBD2
cdr3_nt: TGCAGTGCTAATGGACTAGCGGGGGGGCTAGCCAAAAACATTCAGTACTTC
cdr3_aa: CSANGLAGGLAKNIQYF

j_call: TRBJ1-2
clone_size: NA
v_call: TRBV2
d_call: NA
cdr3_nt: TGTGCCAGCCGAACGACGTATGGCTACACCTTC
cdr3_aa: CASRTTYGYTF

j_call: TRBJ2-1
clone_size: many
v_call: TRBV6-2/TRBV6-3
d_call: NA
cdr3_nt: TGTGCCAGCAGTTCACTTGACAATGAGCAGTTCTTC
cdr3_aa: CASSSLDNEQFF

j_call: TRBJ2-1
clone_size: many
v_call: TRBV20-1
d_call: TRBD1
cdr3_nt: TGCAGTGCTCCAATAGGGATCAACAGGGGGACCAACAATGAGCAGTTCTTC
cdr3_aa: CSAPIGINRGTNNEQFF

j_call: TRBJ2-1
clone_size: many
v_call: TRBV12-3/TRBV12-4
d_call: NA
cdr3_nt: TGTGCCAGCAGTTTAGGGGAGGTATACGAGCAGTTCTTC
cdr3_aa: CASSLGEVYEQFF

j_call: TRBJ2-2
clone_size: many
v_call: TRBV9
d_call: NA
cdr3_nt: TGTGCCAGCAGCGTAGTGCCGGGCACCGGGGAGCTGTTTTTT
cdr3_aa: CASSVVPGTGELFF

j_call: TRBJ1-2
clone_size: few
v_call: TRBV15
d_call: NA
cdr3_nt: TGTGCCACCAGCAGAGTGGAAGACCCAACTAACTATGGCTACACCTTC
cdr3_aa: CATSRVEDPTNYGYTF

j_call: TRBJ2-5
clone_size: NA
v_call: TRBV5-5
d_call: TRBD2
cdr3_nt: TGTGCCAGCAGCTTGGGGGCGGGGGGGTATGGGGAGACCCAGTACTTC
cdr3_aa: CASSLGAGGYGETQYF

j_call: TRBJ2-7
clone_size: few
v_call: TRBV7-2
d_call: NA
cdr3_nt: TGTGCCAGCAGGCCAGACAGGGAGGGCGAGCAGTACTTC
cdr3_aa: CASRPDREGEQYF

j_call: TRBJ2-2
clone_size: NA
v_call: TRBV2
d_call: NA
cdr3_nt: TGTGCCAGCAGTGGCGAGGGACTCCCCGGGGAGCTGTTTTTT
cdr3_aa: CASSGEGLPGELFF

j_call: TRBJ1-2
clone_size: NA
v_call: TRBV19
d_call: TRBD1
cdr3_nt: TGTGCCAGCACCCGGGACAGCATCTATGGCTACACCTTC
cdr3_aa: CASTRDSIYGYTF

j_call: TRBJ2-1
clone_size: many
v_call: TRBV20-1
d_call: NA
cdr3_nt: TGCAGTGCTAGAGCCAGAGGGGGGACATACAATGAGCAGTTCTTC
cdr3_aa: CSARARGGTYNEQFF

j_call: TRBJ2-3
clone_size: many
v_call: TRBV20-1
d_call: TRBD2
cdr3_nt: TGCAGTGCCACTAGCGGGAGAATACCAGATACGCAGTATTTT
cdr3_aa: CSATSGRIPDTQYF

j_call: TRBJ1-2
clone_size: many
v_call: TRBV6-2/TRBV6-3
d_call: NA
cdr3_nt: TGTGCCAGCAGCCTCTTTCAGGCCGGTTGGGGCTACACCTTC
cdr3_aa: CASSLFQAGWGYTF

j_call: TRBJ2-2
clone_size: few
v_call: TRBV5-5
d_call: TRBD1
cdr3_nt: TGTGCCAGCAGCTTGGGGGACAGGAACACCGGGGAGCTGTTTTTT
cdr3_aa: CASSLGDRNTGELFF

j_call: TRBJ2-5
clone_size: few
v_call: TRBV5-1
d_call: NA
cdr3_nt: TGCGCCAGCAGCTCCTTAGGGGCCGGTGAGACCCAGTACTTC
cdr3_aa: CASSSLGAGETQYF

j_call: TRBJ1-4
clone_size: many
v_call: TRBV7-9
d_call: NA
cdr3_nt: TGTGCCAGCAGCGTCCAGGGCACTAATGAAAAACTGTTTTTT
cdr3_aa: CASSVQGTNEKLFF

j_call: TRBJ2-2
clone_size: many
v_call: TRBV9
d_call: TRBD2
cdr3_nt: TGTGCCAGCAGCGTAGAGGGACTAAACACCGGGGAGCTGTTTTTT
cdr3_aa: CASSVEGLNTGELFF